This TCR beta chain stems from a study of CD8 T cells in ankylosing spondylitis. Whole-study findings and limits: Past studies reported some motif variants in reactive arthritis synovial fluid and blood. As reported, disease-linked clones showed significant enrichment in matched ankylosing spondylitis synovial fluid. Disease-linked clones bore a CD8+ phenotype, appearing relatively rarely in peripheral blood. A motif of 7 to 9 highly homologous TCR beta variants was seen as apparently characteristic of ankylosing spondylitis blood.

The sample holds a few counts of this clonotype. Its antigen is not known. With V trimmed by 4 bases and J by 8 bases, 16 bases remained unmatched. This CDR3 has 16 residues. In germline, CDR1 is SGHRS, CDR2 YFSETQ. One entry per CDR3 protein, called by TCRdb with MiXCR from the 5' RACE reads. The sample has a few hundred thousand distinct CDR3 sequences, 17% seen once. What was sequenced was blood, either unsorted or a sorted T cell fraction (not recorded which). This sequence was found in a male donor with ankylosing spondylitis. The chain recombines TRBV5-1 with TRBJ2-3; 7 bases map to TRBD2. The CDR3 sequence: CASSPGVGGPLATQYF. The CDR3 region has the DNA TGCGCCAGCAGCCCGGGAGTGGGAGGGCCTTTAGCTACGCAGTATTTT.